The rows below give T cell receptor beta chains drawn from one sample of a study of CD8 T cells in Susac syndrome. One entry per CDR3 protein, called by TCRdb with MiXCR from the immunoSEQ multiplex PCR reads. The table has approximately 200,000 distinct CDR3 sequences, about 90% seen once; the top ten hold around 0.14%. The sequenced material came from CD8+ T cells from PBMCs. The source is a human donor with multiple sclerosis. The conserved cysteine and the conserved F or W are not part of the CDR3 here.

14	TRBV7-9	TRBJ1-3	ASSERDRISGNTIY
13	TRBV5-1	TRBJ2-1	ASSLAGNPYNEQF
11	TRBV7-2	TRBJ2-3	ASSWSGGAPHY
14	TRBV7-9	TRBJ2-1	ASSFRTVRTDNEQF
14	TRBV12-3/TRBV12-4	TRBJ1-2	ASSFQLQGAIYGYT
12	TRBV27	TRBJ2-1	ASWDGYPGNEQF
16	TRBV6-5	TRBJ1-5	ASSYPRLQGGKATPQH
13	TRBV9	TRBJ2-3	ASSVGGGSTDTQY
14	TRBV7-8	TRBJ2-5	ASSWDLQQGRETQY
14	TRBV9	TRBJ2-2	ASSDPGQGVTGELF
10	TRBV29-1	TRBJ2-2	SGTGDAGELF
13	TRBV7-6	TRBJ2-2	ASSLAGGYTGELF
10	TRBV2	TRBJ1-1	AGSWVNTEAF
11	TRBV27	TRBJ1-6	ASRQENNSPLH
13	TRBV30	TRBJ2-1	AWSQLAGGYNEQF
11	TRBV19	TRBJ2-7	ASSTGVNYEQY
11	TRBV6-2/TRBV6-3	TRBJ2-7	ASSYPGLYEQY
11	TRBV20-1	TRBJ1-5	SARGDRYQPQH
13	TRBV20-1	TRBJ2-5	SASRGGGAGETQY
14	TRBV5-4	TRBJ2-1	ASSPIAGASYNEQF
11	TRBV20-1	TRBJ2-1	SASYQSDNEQF
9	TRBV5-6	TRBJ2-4	ASSLGNIQY
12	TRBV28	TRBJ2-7	ASRDPGLASEQY
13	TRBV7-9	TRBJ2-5	ASSTNRDFQETQY
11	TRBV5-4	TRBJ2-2	ASSSLYTGELF
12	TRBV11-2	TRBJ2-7	ASSSGQGEDEQY
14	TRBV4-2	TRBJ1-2	ASSQDMGGEDYGYT
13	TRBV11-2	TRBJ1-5	ASSLDRGPAQPQH
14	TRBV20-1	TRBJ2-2	SALLSGGRATGELF
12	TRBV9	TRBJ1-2	ASSPPGIGYGYT
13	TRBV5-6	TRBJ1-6	ASSFGAGNNSPLH
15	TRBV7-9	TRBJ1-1	ASSPYPIESSNTEAF
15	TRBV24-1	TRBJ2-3	ATSDLGGGGPTDTQY
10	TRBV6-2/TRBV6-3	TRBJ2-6	ASSYRGTGLT
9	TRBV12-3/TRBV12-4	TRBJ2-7	ASSSRDEQY
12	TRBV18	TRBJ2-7	ASFRTGAPYEQY
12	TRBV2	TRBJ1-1	ASSDSRGNTEAF
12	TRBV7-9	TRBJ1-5	ASSLEGPYQPQH
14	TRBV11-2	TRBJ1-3	ASSLNRGGSGNTIY
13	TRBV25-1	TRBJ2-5	ASSEVEGWQETQY
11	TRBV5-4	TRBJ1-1	ASSLGTLEGAF
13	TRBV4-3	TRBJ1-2	ASSQDPRGDYGYT
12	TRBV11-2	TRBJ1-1	ASSLPSGAAEAF
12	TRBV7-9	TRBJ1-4	ASSLAQGDEKLF
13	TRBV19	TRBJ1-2	ASSIGTGTFYGYT
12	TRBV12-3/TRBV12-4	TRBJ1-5	ASSLTGVDQPQH
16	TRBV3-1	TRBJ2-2	ASSLSPGLAFGTGELF
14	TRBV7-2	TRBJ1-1	ASSSPPDSWNTEAF
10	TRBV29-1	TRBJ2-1	SGLAGTNEQF
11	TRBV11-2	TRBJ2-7	ASNFISGDEQY